This TCR beta chain was recorded in a study of cytomegalovirus exposure and HLA in healthy donors. The study's findings and limits: In vitro experiments confirmed that a few CMV-associated chains were specific for CMV antigens. Altogether, 170 or so TCR beta chains were recorded as cytomegalovirus-associated.

The CDR3 sequence is 13 residues long. V was clipped by 2 bases and J by 9 bases, with 11 bases between them. In germline, CDR1 is MNHEY, CDR2 SVGAGI. TCRdb's table, derived via immunoSEQ multiplex PCR, lists solely in-frame clones and lacks some. Of 220,000 or so clones in the sample, 65% to 85% were seen once. This clone was recorded a few times. Its antigen is not known. The material sequenced was PBMCs. The J gene is TRBJ2-1, the V gene TRBV6-5; maybe TRBD2 (5 bases). The origin of this receptor is a woman younger than 45 in good health and CMV-seropositive. CDR3 sequence (DNA): TGTGCCAGCAGTTACGGCCCGGGGAGTGAGCAGTTCTTC. It yields the protein CASSYGPGSEQFF.